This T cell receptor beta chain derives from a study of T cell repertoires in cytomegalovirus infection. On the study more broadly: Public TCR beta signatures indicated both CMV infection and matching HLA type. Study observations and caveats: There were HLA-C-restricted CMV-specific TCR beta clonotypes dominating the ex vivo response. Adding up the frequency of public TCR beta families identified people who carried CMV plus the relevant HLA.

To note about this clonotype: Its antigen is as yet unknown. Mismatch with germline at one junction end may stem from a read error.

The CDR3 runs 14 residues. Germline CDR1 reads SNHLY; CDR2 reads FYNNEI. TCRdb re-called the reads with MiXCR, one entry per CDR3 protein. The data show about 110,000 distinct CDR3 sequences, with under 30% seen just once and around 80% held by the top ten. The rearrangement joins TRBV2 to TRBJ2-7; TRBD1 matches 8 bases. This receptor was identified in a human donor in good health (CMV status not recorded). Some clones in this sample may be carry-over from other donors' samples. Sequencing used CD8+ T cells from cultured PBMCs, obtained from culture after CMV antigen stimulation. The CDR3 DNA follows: TGTGCCACACAAAGACAGGGGACCCCCTACAAGCAGTACTTC. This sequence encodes CATQRQGTPYKQYF.